What follows are 28 T cell receptor beta chains derived from one specimen sequenced in a study of pediatric ulcerative colitis. Rectal tissue came from one to two pinch biopsies taken at colonoscopy. Profiling relied on immunoSEQ multiplex PCR, and the TCRdb table lists in-frame clones only, not all of them. The data hold 36,000 or so clones, with around 73% observed a single time. The sample consisted of gut tissue. The receptors originated from a boy younger than 18 with moderate ulcerative colitis.

This chain joins TRBV19 and TRBJ2-3, with 8 bases aligning to TRBD2. The length of the CDR3 is 15 residues. V trimming: 2 bases; J trimming: 8 bases; junction bases outside the gene matches: 9. Per germline, CDR1 LNHDA and CDR2 SQIVND (reference sequence). The CDR3 nucleotides read TGTGCCAGTAGTATACAAGCGGGGGCACTGGGTACGCAGTATTTT. This sequence encodes CASSIQAGALGTQYF.

This rearrangement joins TRBV5-1 to TRBJ1-3; the match to TRBD1 covers 7 bases. The J segment lost 0 bases and the V segment lost 7 bases, leaving 16 bases of the junction unmatched. Per the germline V gene, CDR1 is SGHRS and CDR2 is YFSETQ. The CDR3 extends over 18 amino acids. The CDR3 region is CASAENGQASLSGNTIYF. Written as DNA, the CDR3 is TGCGCCAGCGCGGAAAATGGACAGGCGTCTCTCTCTGGAAACACCATATATTTT. The entire variable domain, with the rest obtained from reference TRBV5-1 and TRBJ1-3, is as follows: KAGVTQTPRYLIKTRGQQVTLSCSPISGHRSVSWYQQTPGQGLQFLFEYFSETQRNKGNFPGRFSGRQFSNSRSEMNVSTLELGDSALYLCASAENGQASLSGNTIYFGEGSWLTVV.

This clone was seen a handful of times. The rearrangement uses TRBV2 and TRBJ1-5, with 7 bases fitting TRBD1. Germline V gene data show CDR1 as SNHLY and CDR2 as FYNNEI. V shed 7 bases and J 4 bases; nucleotides not matched to a gene: 4. The CDR3 is 13 amino acids. The CDR3 sequence is CASKGDSNQPQHF. CDR3 sequence (DNA): TGTGCCAGCAAAGGGGACAGTAATCAGCCCCAGCATTTT.

The V and J genes are TRBV18 and TRBJ2-7; TRBD2 aligns across 8 bases. This CDR3 contains 14 residues. Looked up from germline, CDR1 is KGHSH and CDR2 is LQKENI. V dropped 3 bases and J dropped 4; count of bases not matched to a gene: 5. In DNA, the CDR3 is TGTGCCAGCTCACCGATCGGGGGGGGTTACGAGCAGTACTTC. It encodes CASSPIGGGYEQYF.

A few counts support this clone. The CDR3 sequence is CASSPLVDYGYTF. The CDR3, as DNA: TGTGCCAGCAGCCCCCTAGTCGACTATGGCTACACCTTC. This chain links TRBV4-2 with TRBJ1-2; unclear D gene. V lost 4 bases, J lost 3 bases, and 9 bases lay in between. CDR1 and CDR2 (germline): LGHNA, YNFKEQ. The CDR3 has 13 residues.

The chain has TRBV2 and TRBJ1-2; TRBD1 matches at 9 bases. Trimming cost V 5 bases and J 6 bases; bases outside gene matches: 7. The CDR3 is 14 residues long. CDR1 is SNHLY and CDR2 is FYNNEI in the germline V gene. The CDR3 loop reads CASSFMTGGDGYTF. CDR3 nucleotide sequence: TGTGCCAGCAGTTTTATGACAGGGGGAGATGGCTACACCTTC.

The CDR3 is CASSLLGLGTDTQYF. CDR3 sequence (DNA): TGTGCCAGCAGTTTATTGGGGCTCGGCACAGATACGCAGTATTTT. V usage is TRBV27 and J usage is TRBJ2-3, with D possibly TRBD1 on 5 matching bases. The germline V and J ends were trimmed by 1 base and 1 base, with 9 bases remaining between them. Germline V gene data show CDR1 as MNHEY and CDR2 as SMNVEV (reference sequence). The CDR3 loop spans 15 amino acids.

The DNA of the CDR3 is TGTGCCAGCAGTATGGCTAGCGGGGGCCTCCGGGAGACCCAGTACTTC. Translating gives CASSMASGGLRETQYF. The chain employs TRBV5-4 and TRBJ2-5, with TRBD2 identical over 10 bases. CDR1 SGHNT and CDR2 YYREEE come from the germline V gene (reference sequence). The CDR3 runs to 16 residues. Germline trimming cut 5 bases from V and 5 bases from J; bases unmatched to any gene: 12.

V is TRBV19 and J is TRBJ2-3; a weak D match, TRBD2 (6 bases). The CDR3 length is 11 residues. The V gene's germline CDR1 is LNHDA and CDR2 SQIVND (reference sequence). Deletions cut 5 bases from V and 6 bases from J, with 6 bases between. CDR3 sequence reads: CASSGGDTQYF. The CDR3 DNA sequence: TGTGCCAGTAGTGGGGGGGATACGCAGTATTTT.

The chain is built from TRBV4-3 and TRBJ2-1; the D is unclear. Germline V gives CDR1 LGHNA, CDR2 YSLEER. The CDR3 loop spans 16 amino acids. V lost 4 bases and J 10 bases, leaving 23 bases between the germline ends. The DNA for the CDR3 is TGCGCCAGCAGCCCTTTCAACCAACCTGGCTATGGGGAGCAGTTCTTC. Translating it yields CASSPFNQPGYGEQFF.

The chain has TRBV4-2 and TRBJ2-5; 10 nucleotides align to TRBD2. The CDR3 runs to 15 residues. The V segment lost 1 base and the J segment 4 bases; nucleotides outside the gene matches: 3. The germline gives CDR1 LGHNA, CDR2 YNFKEQ. The CDR3 nucleotides are TGTGCCAGCAGCCAAGGCACTAGCGGGGCAGAGACCCAGTACTTC. Translated, it gives CASSQGTSGAETQYF.

The chain has TRBV9 and TRBJ2-7; 7 nucleotides match TRBD2. In germline, CDR1 is SGDLS, CDR2 YYNGEE. The junction had 10 bases not matched to a gene; V was cut back by 4 bases and J by 3 bases. CDR3 size: 15 residues. CDR3 nucleotide sequence: TGTGCCAGCAGCTTAGCCCCAGGGAGGGTCTACGAGCAGTACTTC. It yields the protein CASSLAPGRVYEQYF.

The rearrangement links TRBV20-1 to TRBJ1-2; TRBD1 is a possible D gene (5 bases). CDR3 length: 11 amino acids. CDR1 DFQATT and CDR2 SNEGSKA come from the germline V gene (reference sequence). V lost 5 bases and J lost 1, with 5 bases in between. The CDR3 nucleotides are TGCAGTGCTCAGGGTAACTATGGCTACACCTTC. Translated: CSAQGNYGYTF.

The V call is TRBV4-3, the J call TRBJ1-5; D uncertain. Germline values: CDR1 LGHNA, CDR2 YSLEER. V lost 4 bases, J lost 3 bases, and 13 bases lay in between. CDR3 length: 15 residues. The CDR3 DNA reads TGCGCCAGCAGCCTCGTACGGGGAGCCAATCAGCCCCAGCATTTT. Encoded protein: CASSLVRGANQPQHF.

V and J are TRBV2 and TRBJ2-1; TRBD2 agrees at 10 bases. Per the germline V gene, CDR1 is SNHLY and CDR2 is FYNNEI. This CDR3 region has 17 residues. The V gene end was trimmed by 0 bases and the J gene end by 4 bases; junction bases not matched to a gene: 6. The CDR3 spells CASSEAVAGGPYNEQFF. The CDR3 DNA is TGTGCCAGCAGTGAAGCCGTAGCGGGGGGCCCATACAATGAGCAGTTCTTC.

The chain carries TRBV18 and TRBJ2-5; 9 nucleotides match TRBD1. The CDR3 length is 17 residues. CDR1 is KGHSH and CDR2 is LQKENI in the germline V gene. V was pared by 3 bases and J by 5 bases, with 13 bases of the junction left unmatched. The CDR3 region is CASSPPGQGFLGETQYF. CDR3 bases: TGTGCCAGCTCACCGCCGGGACAGGGATTCCTGGGGGAGACCCAGTACTTC. The variable domain in full, completed from reference TRBV18 and TRBJ2-5, reads NAGVMQNPRHLVRRRGQEARLRCSPMKGHSHVYWYRQLPEEGLKFMVYLQKENIIDESGMPKERFSAEFPKEGPSILRIQQVVRGDSAAYFCASSPPGQGFLGETQYFGPGTRLLVL.

The rearrangement links TRBV6-1 to TRBJ2-5; 11 nucleotides match TRBD1. This CDR3 region has 14 residues. Losses at the gene ends were 10 bases for V and 4 bases for J; bases not matched to a gene: 8. Germline values: CDR1 MNHNS, CDR2 SASEGT. As DNA, the CDR3 is TGTGCCACCGCCCCGGACAGGGGGCTAGAGACCCAGTACTTC. Translated: CATAPDRGLETQYF.

The chain uses TRBV2 and TRBJ2-7; possibly TRBD2 for D (6 bases). The CDR3 has 15 residues. Germline V gene lookup returns CDR1 SNHLY and CDR2 FYNNEI. Trimming took off 9 bases at V and 2 bases at J, with 20 bases between the two ends. In DNA, the CDR3 is TGTGCCAGAAATACGAACTTGGGCGGGACCTACGAGCAGTACTTC. It specifies CARNTNLGGTYEQYF.

The chain joins TRBV2 to TRBJ2-1; a weak D match, TRBD2 (5 bases). The V gene lost 4 bases and the J gene lost 10 bases, with 14 bases spanning the gap. This CDR3 has 13 amino acids. Germline V lookup: CDR1 SNHLY, CDR2 FYNNEI. The CDR3 sequence: CASSGDSSGEQFF. Here the CDR3 DNA reads TGTGCCAGCAGTGGGGATAGCTCGGGAGAGCAGTTCTTC.

The chain recombines TRBV6-1 with TRBJ2-7; TRBD1 agrees at 8 bases. The ends lost 6 bases at V and 2 bases at J; junction bases unmatched: 9. This CDR3 is 15 amino acids long. CDR1 and CDR2 (germline): MNHNS, SASEGT. CDR3 bases: TGTGCCAGCAGAGTACCGGGACAGGAGACCTACGAGCAGTACTTC. Amino acid sequence: CASRVPGQETYEQYF.

V is TRBV29-1 and J is TRBJ2-1; possibly TRBD2 for D (6 bases). Looked up from germline, CDR1 is SQVTM and CDR2 is ANQGSEA. This CDR3 region has 12 residues. With 4 bases removed from V and 8 bases from J, the gap between germline ends came to 12 bases. The CDR3 here is CSVAAWGDEQFF. Here the CDR3 DNA reads TGCAGCGTTGCCGCATGGGGGGATGAGCAGTTCTTC.

This clone was seen only once. The chain is built from TRBV7-7 and TRBJ2-5; TRBD1 or TRBD2 may be the D gene (5 bases each). The CDR3 is made up of 15 amino acids. CDR1 and CDR2 from the germline V gene are SSHAT and FNYEAQ (reference sequence). V lost 5 bases and J 2 bases, leaving 15 bases between the germline ends. This CDR3 is CASSPRQGPQETQYF. The CDR3 DNA reads TGTGCCAGCAGCCCCCGGCAGGGACCGCAAGAGACCCAGTACTTC.

This sequence joins TRBV6-6 and TRBJ1-2; 8 bases agree with TRBD1. The CDR3 runs 11 residues. Germline CDR1 reads MNHNY; CDR2 reads SVGAGI (reference sequence). V dropped 7 bases and J dropped 7; count of bases not matched to a gene: 2. CDR3 sequence reads: CASTGGAGYTF. As DNA, the CDR3 is TGTGCCAGCACAGGGGGCGCTGGCTACACCTTC.

The chain uses TRBV19 and TRBJ2-1; TRBD2 matches at 8 bases. J was trimmed by 4 bases and V by 2 bases; bases with no gene match: 10. This CDR3 is built from 17 residues. Germline-derived CDR1 and CDR2 are LNHDA and SQIVND (reference sequence). The CDR3 DNA sequence: TGTGCCAGTAGTATAACCCGGCGGGAGGACGATTACAATGAGCAGTTCTTC. Translation: CASSITRREDDYNEQFF. The full variable domain, with the rest looked up from reference TRBV19 and TRBJ2-1, is DGGITQSPKYLFRKEGQNVTLSCEQNLNHDAMYWYRQDPGQGLRLIYYSQIVNDFQKGDIAEGYSVSREKKESFPLTVTSAQKNPTAFYLCASSITRREDDYNEQFFGPGTRLTVL.

This clone was seen only a few times. J is TRBJ2-7 and V is TRBV5-1; no definite D call. Trimming stripped 4 bases from V and 3 bases from J, with 11 bases between. This CDR3 is 13 amino acids long. The germline V gene encodes CDR1 SGHRS and CDR2 YFSETQ. The DNA for the CDR3 is TGCGCCAGCAGCCCTGGTGGAGTCTACGAGCAGTACTTC. It is translated as CASSPGGVYEQYF.

The chain has TRBV7-2 and TRBJ2-2; unclear D gene. CDR1 SGHTA and CDR2 FQGNSA come from the germline V gene. The CDR3 consists of 13 residues. V lost 8 bases and J 6 bases, leaving 13 bases between the germline ends. CDR3 coding DNA: TGTGCCAGCGAATGGGGATACGCCGGGGAGCTGTTTTTT. The encoded protein is CASEWGYAGELFF.

The chain is built from TRBV28 and TRBJ2-7; 7 bases agree with TRBD2. The junction had 7 bases not matched to a gene; V was cut back by 8 bases and J by 0 bases. The CDR3 runs to 14 residues. CDR1 MDHEN and CDR2 SYDVKM come from the germline V gene. CDR3 loop: CASVGGTPSYEQYF. The CDR3, as DNA: TGTGCCAGCGTGGGGGGGACTCCCTCCTACGAGCAGTACTTC. The full variable domain, in which reference TRBV28 and TRBJ2-7 provide the parts outside the CDR3, is DVKVTQSSRYLVKRTGEKVFLECVQDMDHENMFWYRQDPGLGLRLIYFSYDVKMKEKGDIPEGYSVSREKKERFSLILESASTNQTSMYLCASVGGTPSYEQYFGPGTRLTVT.

This clone appeared a few times. The chain combines TRBV6-1 with TRBJ2-7, with unresolved D. This CDR3 is 11 amino acids long. The germline V gene encodes CDR1 MNHNS and CDR2 SASEGT. Trimming removed 6 bases from V and 6 bases from J, with 9 bases in between. CDR3 protein: CASRPEAEQYF. The CDR3 coding sequence is TGTGCCAGCAGGCCTGAGGCCGAGCAGTACTTC.